One sample yielded the 11 T cell receptor beta chains listed below, sequenced in a study of cytomegalovirus exposure and HLA in healthy donors. The study ran its PCR with 60 Vbeta and 13 Jbeta primers. This table comes from immunoSEQ multiplex PCR, and its TCRdb copy is limited to in-frame clones, with some not included. The data hold under 100,000 clones, with about three quarters observed a single time. Sequenced: PBMCs. The receptors originated from a woman aged 45-60 years in good health and CMV-seropositive.

The chain is built from TRBV27 and TRBJ2-3; the D gene is possibly TRBD2 (5 bases). Germline assignment: CDR1 MNHEY and CDR2 SMNVEV (reference sequence). CDR3 length equals 13 residues. The V and J ends lost 5 bases and 5 bases respectively, with 11 bases between them. The CDR3 loop is CASSLREGDTQYF. The CDR3 DNA follows: TGTGCCAGCAGTCTCCGGGAAGGAGATACGCAGTATTTT.

The chain employs TRBV5-6 and TRBJ2-5, with D tentatively TRBD1 (5 bases). Trimming stripped 2 bases from V and 1 base from J, with 9 bases between. The germline CDR1 and CDR2 sequences are SGHDT and YYEEEE. This CDR3 has 14 residues. The CDR3 DNA reads TGTGCCAGCAGCTTACAGGCCGTCCAAGAGACCCAGTACTTC. It yields the protein CASSLQAVQETQYF.

The chain recombines TRBV30 with TRBJ1-5, with a tentative D call TRBD1 (5 bases). The CDR3 has 14 amino acids. Germline-derived CDR1 and CDR2 are GTSNPN and SVGIG (reference sequence). V gave up 2 bases and J gave up 5 bases, with 13 bases separating them. CDR3 amino acids: CAWSPTGRDQPQHF. For the CDR3, the DNA is TGTGCCTGGAGTCCTACAGGACGGGATCAGCCCCAGCATTTT.

On this clone: One end of the junction fails to match germline, which may point to a read error. The chain recombines TRBV4-2 with TRBJ1-6; unclear D gene. There are 13 residues in the CDR3. Per germline, CDR1 LGHNA and CDR2 YNFKEQ. Here the CDR3 reads CASSQRVNSPLYF. The CDR3 coding sequence is TGTGCCAGCAGCCAACGCGTGAATTCACCCCTCTACTTT.

This chain connects TRBV5-4 to TRBJ2-2, with 11 bases aligning to TRBD2. V gave up 4 bases and J gave up 6 bases; unmatched junction bases: 8. This CDR3 spans 16 amino acids. CDR1 SGHNT and CDR2 YYREEE come from the germline V gene (reference sequence). For the CDR3, the DNA is TGTGCCAGCAGCCCCTGGGTAGCGGGAGGGCCCGGGGAGCTGTTTTTT. Residues: CASSPWVAGGPGELFF.

V is TRBV18 and J is TRBJ1-5; 7 nucleotides match TRBD1. The CDR3 has 16 amino acids. The germline gives CDR1 KGHSH, CDR2 LQKENI. J gave up 7 bases and V 3 bases, and 12 bases lay outside the gene matches. The CDR3 loop is CASSPYTGDSRQPQHF. The CDR3 DNA is TGTGCCAGCTCACCTTACACAGGGGACAGTAGGCAGCCCCAGCATTTT.

The J gene is TRBJ1-6, the V gene TRBV29-1; unclear D gene. The V and J ends lost 6 bases and 5 bases respectively, with 14 bases between them. Germline-derived CDR1 and CDR2 are SQVTM and ANQGSEA. This CDR3 spans 14 amino acids. CDR3 sequence (DNA): TGCAGCGTCCGATTGGGCCCTGATAATTCACCCCTCCACTTT. Amino acids: CSVRLGPDNSPLHF.

The chain is built from TRBV15 and TRBJ1-3; D gene uncertain. V was clipped by 0 bases and J by 0 bases, with 6 bases between them. This CDR3 region has 15 residues. The germline gives CDR1 LNHNV, CDR2 YYDKDF (reference sequence). The CDR3 region has the DNA TGTGCCACCAGCAGAGATTCAGGCTCTGGAAACACCATATATTTT. It encodes CATSRDSGSGNTIYF.

The chain links TRBV10-3 to TRBJ2-3; D may be TRBD1 (6 bases). Germline loops: CDR1 ENHRY, CDR2 SYGVKD. Trimming took off 10 bases at V and 3 bases at J, with 23 bases between the two ends. The CDR3 runs 16 residues. The CDR3 DNA reads as TGTGCCAACTCGCTTACCCTAGCCCAGGGGACAGATACGCAGTATTTT. Encoded protein: CANSLTLAQGTDTQYF.

CDR3 sequence: CASSLGGGTDTGELFF. In DNA form, the CDR3 reads TGTGCCAGCAGTTTGGGAGGCGGGACTGACACCGGGGAGCTGTTTTTT. The J gene is TRBJ2-2, the V gene TRBV27; TRBD2 might be the D (6 bases). Germline CDR1 reads MNHEY; CDR2 reads SMNVEV (reference sequence). The CDR3 spans 16 residues. The germline V and J ends were trimmed by 3 bases and 3 bases, with 14 bases remaining between them.

CDR3 amino acids: CASRAQNEKLFF. CDR3 coding DNA: TGCGCCAGCAGGGCCCAGAATGAAAAACTGTTTTTT. The chain uses TRBV4-1 and TRBJ1-4, with unresolved D. V lost 6 bases, J lost 5 bases, and 7 bases lay in between. Germline assignment: CDR1 MGHRA and CDR2 YSYEKL. CDR3 length equals 12 residues.